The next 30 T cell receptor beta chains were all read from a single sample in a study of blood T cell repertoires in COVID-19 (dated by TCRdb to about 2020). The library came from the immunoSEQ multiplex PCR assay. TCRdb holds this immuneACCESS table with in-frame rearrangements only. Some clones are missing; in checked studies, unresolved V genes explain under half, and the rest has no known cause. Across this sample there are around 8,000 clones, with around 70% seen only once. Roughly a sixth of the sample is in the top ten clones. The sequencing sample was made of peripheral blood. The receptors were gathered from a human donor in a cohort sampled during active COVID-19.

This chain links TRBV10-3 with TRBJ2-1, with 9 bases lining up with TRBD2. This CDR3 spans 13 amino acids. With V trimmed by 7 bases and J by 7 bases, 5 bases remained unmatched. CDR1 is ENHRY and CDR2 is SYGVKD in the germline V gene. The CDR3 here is CAITASGENEQFF. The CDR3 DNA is TGTGCCATCACGGCTAGCGGGGAGAATGAGCAGTTCTTC.

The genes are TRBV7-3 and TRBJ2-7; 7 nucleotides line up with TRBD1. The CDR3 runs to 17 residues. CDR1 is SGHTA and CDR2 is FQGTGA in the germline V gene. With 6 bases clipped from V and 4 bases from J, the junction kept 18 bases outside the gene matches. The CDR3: CASSMTGSAGSAYEQYF. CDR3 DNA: TGTGCCAGCAGTATGACAGGGAGCGCGGGTTCCGCTTACGAGCAGTACTTC.

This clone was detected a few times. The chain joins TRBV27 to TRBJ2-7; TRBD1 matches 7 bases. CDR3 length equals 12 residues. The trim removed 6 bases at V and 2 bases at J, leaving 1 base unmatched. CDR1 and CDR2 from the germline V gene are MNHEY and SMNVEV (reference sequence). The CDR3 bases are TGTGCCAGCAGCGGGACAGCCTACGAGCAGTACTTC. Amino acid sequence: CASSGTAYEQYF.

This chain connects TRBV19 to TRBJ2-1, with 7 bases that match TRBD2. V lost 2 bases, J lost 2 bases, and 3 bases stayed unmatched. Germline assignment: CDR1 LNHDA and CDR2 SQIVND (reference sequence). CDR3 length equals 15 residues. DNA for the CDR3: TGTGCCAGTAGTATATGGCTAGCGGCCTACAATGAGCAGTTCTTC. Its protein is CASSIWLAAYNEQFF.

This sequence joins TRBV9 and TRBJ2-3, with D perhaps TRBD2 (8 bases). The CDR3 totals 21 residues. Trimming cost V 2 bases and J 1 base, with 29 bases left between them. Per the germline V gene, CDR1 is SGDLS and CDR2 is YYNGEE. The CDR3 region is CASSVPRNGRAQGGRTDTQYF. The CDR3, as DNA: TGTGCCAGCAGCGTCCCTCGAAACGGGAGGGCCCAAGGGGGCCGCACAGATACGCAGTATTTT.

This CDR3 reads CASSQSRDRVYEQYF. Written as DNA, the CDR3 is TGCGCCAGCAGCCAGAGCCGCGACAGGGTCTACGAGCAGTACTTC. This chain joins TRBV10-1 and TRBJ2-7; 7 nucleotides agree with TRBD1. The CDR3 is 15 amino acids. After removal of 6 bases from V and 3 bases from J, the junction contained 11 bases not matched to a gene. Germline V gene lookup returns CDR1 WNHNN and CDR2 SYGVQD (reference sequence).

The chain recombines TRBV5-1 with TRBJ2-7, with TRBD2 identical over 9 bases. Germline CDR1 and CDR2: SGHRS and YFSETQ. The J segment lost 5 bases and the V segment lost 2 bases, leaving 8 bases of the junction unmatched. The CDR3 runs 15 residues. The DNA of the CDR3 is TGCGCCAGCAGCTTTGGCGGGAGGGCCCTTAACGAGCAGTACTTC. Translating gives CASSFGGRALNEQYF.

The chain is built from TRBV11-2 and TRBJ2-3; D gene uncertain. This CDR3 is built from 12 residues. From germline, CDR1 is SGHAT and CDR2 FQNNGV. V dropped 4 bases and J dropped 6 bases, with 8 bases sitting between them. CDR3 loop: CASSSSADTQYF. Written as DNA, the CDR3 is TGTGCCAGCAGCTCCTCCGCGGATACGCAGTATTTT.

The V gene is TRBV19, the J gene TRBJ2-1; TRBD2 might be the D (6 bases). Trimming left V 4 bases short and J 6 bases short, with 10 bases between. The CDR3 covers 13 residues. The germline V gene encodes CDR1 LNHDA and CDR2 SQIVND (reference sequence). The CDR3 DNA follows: TGTGCCAGTAGTACTCCAGCGGGCAATGAGCAGTTCTTC. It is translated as CASSTPAGNEQFF.

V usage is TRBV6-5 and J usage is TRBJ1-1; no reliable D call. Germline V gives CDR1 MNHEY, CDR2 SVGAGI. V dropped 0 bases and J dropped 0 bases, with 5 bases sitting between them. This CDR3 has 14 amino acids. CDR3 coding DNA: TGTGCCAGCAGTTACTCCGAGCTGAACACTGAAGCTTTCTTT. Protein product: CASSYSELNTEAFF.

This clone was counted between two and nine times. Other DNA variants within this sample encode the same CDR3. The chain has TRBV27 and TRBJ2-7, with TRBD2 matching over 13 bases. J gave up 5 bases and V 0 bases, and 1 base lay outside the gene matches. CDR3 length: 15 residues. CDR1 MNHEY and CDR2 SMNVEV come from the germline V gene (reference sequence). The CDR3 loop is CASSLSGLAGDEQYF. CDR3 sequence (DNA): TGTGCCAGCAGTTTATCAGGACTAGCGGGAGACGAGCAGTACTTC.

In DNA, the CDR3 is TGTGCCATTGGGGGCCAGCGGGGCACCGGGGAGCTGTTTTTT. Translating gives CAIGGQRGTGELFF. This chain uses TRBV11-2 with TRBJ2-2; D is possibly TRBD2 (7 bases). CDR1 and CDR2 (germline): SGHAT, FQNNGV. This CDR3 spans 14 amino acids. Trimming stripped 10 bases from V and 4 bases from J, with 16 bases between.

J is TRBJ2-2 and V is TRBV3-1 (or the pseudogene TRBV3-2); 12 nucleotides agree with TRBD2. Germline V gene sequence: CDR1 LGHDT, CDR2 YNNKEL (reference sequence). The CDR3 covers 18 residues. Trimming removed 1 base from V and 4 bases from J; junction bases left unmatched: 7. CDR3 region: CASSQGLAGARVTGELFF. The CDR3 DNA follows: TGTGCCAGCAGCCAAGGACTAGCGGGAGCTCGGGTCACCGGGGAGCTGTTTTTT.

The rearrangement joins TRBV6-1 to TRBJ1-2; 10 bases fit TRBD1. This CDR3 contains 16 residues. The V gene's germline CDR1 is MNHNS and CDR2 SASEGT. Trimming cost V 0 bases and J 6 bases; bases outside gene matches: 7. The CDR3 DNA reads TGTGCCAGCAGTGAAGCGCCGGACAGGGGGTTCGATGGCTACACCTTC. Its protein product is CASSEAPDRGFDGYTF.

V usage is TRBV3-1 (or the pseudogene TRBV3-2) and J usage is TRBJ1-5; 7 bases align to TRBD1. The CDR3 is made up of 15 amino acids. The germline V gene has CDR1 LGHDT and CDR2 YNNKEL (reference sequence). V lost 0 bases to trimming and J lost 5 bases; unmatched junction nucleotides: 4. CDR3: CASSQEVGGYQPQHF. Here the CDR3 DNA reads TGTGCCAGCAGCCAAGAGGTAGGGGGCTATCAGCCCCAGCATTTT.

The CDR3: CASSDLSTEAFF. CDR3 coding DNA: TGCGCCAGCAGTGATCTTTCCACTGAAGCTTTCTTT. The chain links TRBV10-2 to TRBJ1-1; D uncertain. In germline, CDR1 is WSHSY, CDR2 SAAADI. V lost 3 bases and J lost 4, with 6 bases in between. The CDR3 is made up of 12 amino acids.

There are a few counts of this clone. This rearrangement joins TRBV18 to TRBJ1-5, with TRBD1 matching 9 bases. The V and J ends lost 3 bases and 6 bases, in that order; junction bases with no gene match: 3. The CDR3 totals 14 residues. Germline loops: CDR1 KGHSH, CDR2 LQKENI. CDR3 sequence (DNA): TGTGCCAGCTCACCGCCGACAGGGGGTCAGCCCCAGCATTTT. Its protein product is CASSPPTGGQPQHF.

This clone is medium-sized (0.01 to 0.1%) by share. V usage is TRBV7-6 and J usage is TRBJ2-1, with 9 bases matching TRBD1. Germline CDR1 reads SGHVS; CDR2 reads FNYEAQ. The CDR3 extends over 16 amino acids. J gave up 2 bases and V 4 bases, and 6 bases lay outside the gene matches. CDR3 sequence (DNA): TGTGCCAGCAGCTCGAGGAGGACAGGGGCCTACAATGAGCAGTTCTTC. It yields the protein CASSSRRTGAYNEQFF.

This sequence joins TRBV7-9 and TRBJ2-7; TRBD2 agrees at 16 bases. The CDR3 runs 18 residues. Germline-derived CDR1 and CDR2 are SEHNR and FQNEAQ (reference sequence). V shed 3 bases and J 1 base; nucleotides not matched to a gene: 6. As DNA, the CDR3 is TGTGCCAGCAGCTTCCCGGGACTAGCGGGAGGGCATTCCTACGAGCAGTACTTC. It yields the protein CASSFPGLAGGHSYEQYF.

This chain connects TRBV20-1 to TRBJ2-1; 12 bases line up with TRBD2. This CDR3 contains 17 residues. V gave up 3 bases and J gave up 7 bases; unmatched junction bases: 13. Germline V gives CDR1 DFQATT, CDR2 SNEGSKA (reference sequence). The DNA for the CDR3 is TGCAGTGCTAGTCCTAGCGGGAGGGAGAATCGGAGGAATGAGCAGTTCTTC. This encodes CSASPSGRENRRNEQFF.

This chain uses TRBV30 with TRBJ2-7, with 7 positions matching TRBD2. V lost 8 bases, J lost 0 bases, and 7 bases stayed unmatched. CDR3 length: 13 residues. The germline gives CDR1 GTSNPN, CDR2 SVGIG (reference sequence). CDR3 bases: TGTGCCCGGCTAGCGGATGACTCCTACGAGCAGTACTTC. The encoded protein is CARLADDSYEQYF.

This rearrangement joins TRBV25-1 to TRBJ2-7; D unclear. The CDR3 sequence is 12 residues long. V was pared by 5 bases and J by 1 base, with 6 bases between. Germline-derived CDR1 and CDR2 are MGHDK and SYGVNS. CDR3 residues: CASSSGSYEQYF. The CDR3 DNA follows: TGTGCCAGCAGTTCCGGGTCCTACGAGCAGTACTTC.

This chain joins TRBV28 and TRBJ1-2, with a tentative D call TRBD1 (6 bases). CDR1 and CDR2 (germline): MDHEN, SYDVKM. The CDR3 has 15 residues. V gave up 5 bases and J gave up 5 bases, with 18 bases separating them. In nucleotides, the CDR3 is TGTGCCAGCAGTCCAACGACAGGAGACCCATATGGCTACACCTTC. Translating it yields CASSPTTGDPYGYTF.

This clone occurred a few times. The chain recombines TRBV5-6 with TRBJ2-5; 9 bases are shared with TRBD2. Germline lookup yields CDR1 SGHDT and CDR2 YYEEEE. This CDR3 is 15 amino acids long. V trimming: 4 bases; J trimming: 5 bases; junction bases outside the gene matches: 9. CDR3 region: CASSPFSGSGETQYF. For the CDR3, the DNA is TGTGCCAGCAGCCCTTTTAGCGGGAGCGGGGAGACCCAGTACTTC.

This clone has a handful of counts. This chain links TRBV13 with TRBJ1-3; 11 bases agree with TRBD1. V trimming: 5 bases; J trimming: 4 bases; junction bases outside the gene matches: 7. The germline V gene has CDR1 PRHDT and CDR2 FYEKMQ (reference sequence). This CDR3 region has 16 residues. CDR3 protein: CASSVGTGGLGNTIYF. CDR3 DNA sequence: TGTGCCAGCAGCGTCGGGACAGGGGGACTCGGAAACACCATATATTTT.

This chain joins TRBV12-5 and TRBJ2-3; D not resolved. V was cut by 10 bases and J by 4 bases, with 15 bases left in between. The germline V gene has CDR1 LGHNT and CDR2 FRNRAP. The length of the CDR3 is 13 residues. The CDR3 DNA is TGTGCTATTGCTCACCGAGAGGCAGATACGCAGTATTTT. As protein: CAIAHREADTQYF.

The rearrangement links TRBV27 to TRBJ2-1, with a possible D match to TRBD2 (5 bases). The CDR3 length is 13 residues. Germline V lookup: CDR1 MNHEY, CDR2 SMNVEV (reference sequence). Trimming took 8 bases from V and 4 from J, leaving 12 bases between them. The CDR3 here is CASGSKPYNEQFF. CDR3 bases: TGTGCCAGCGGGAGTAAACCGTACAATGAGCAGTTCTTC.

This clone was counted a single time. CDR3 DNA sequence: TGTGCCACCAGCAGGGAGCGAGGGAAAGGGCCCACCGGGGAGCTGTTTTTT. It codes for CATSRERGKGPTGELFF. The chain recombines TRBV15 with TRBJ2-2; a possible D gene is TRBD2 (5 bases). Germline assignment: CDR1 LNHNV and CDR2 YYDKDF (reference sequence). This CDR3 is 17 amino acids long. With 3 bases removed from V and 4 bases from J, the gap between germline ends came to 18 bases.

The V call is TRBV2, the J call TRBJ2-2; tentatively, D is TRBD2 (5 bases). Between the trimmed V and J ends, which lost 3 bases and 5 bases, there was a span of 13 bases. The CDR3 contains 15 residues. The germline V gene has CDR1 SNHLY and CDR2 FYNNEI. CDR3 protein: CASSDEGEGTGELFF. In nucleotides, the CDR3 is TGTGCCAGCAGTGACGAGGGAGAAGGTACCGGGGAGCTGTTTTTT.

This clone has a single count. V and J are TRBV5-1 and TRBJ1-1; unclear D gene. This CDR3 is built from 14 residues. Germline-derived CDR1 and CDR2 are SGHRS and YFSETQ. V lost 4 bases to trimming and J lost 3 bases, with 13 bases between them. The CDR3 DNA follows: TGCGCCAGCAGCGGCCAGGACGGGGACACTGAAGCTTTCTTT. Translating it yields CASSGQDGDTEAFF.